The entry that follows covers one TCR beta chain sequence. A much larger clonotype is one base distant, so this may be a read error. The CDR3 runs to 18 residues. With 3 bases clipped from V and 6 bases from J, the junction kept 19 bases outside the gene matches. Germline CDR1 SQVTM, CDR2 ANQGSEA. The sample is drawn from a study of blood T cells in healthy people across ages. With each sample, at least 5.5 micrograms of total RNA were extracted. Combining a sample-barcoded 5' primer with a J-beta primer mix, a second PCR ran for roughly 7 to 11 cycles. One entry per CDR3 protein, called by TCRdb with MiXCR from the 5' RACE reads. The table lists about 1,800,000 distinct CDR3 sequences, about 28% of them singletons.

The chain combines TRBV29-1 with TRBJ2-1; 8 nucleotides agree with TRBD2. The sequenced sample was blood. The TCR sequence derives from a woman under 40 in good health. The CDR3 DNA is TGCAGCGTTGAGTTAAAGCGGGAGAGCACTTGGGAGCGCAATGAGCAGTTCTTC. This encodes CSVELKRESTWERNEQFF.